These T cell receptor beta chains were read from a single sample in a study of technical replicates of blood from several donors. Sequencing used immunoSEQ multiplex PCR; TCRdb keeps in-frame clones, though not all of them. The table lists 62,000 or so clones, around 87% of them singletons, with roughly 5% in the top ten. The sample was PBMCs. The receptors shown here come from a human donor in good health. Some clones in this sample may be carry-over from other donors' samples. CDR3s include the opening cysteine and the closing phenylalanine or tryptophan.

J gene: TRBJ2-3; V gene: TRBV11-2; CDR3 protein: CASSLEGRTDTQYF
J gene: TRBJ1-1; V gene: TRBV27; CDR3 protein: CASSSPYSDPNTEAFF
J gene: TRBJ1-2; V gene: TRBV6-5; CDR3 protein: CASRLRSKPYYGYTF
J gene: TRBJ1-5; V gene: TRBV7-2; CDR3 protein: CASSLRGQQPQHF
J gene: TRBJ1-4; V gene: TRBV4-3; CDR3 protein: CASSQDAADNEKLFF
J gene: TRBJ1-1; V gene: TRBV6-6; CDR3 protein: CASSYSGLYTEAFF
J gene: TRBJ1-2; V gene: TRBV4-3; CDR3 protein: CASSQVTGKDYTF
J gene: TRBJ2-7; V gene: TRBV29-1; CDR3 protein: CSTRTSAAYEQYF
J gene: TRBJ2-7; V gene: TRBV7-9; CDR3 protein: CASSLGGLAVTYEQYF
J gene: TRBJ1-1; V gene: TRBV18; CDR3 protein: CASSPMANTEAFF
J gene: TRBJ2-2; V gene: TRBV5-4; CDR3 protein: CASSLKGSNTGELFF
J gene: TRBJ1-1; V gene: TRBV4-3; CDR3 protein: CASSRETGREAFF
J gene: TRBJ2-7; V gene: TRBV19; CDR3 protein: CASSRGWAAAYEQYF
J gene: TRBJ2-2; V gene: TRBV2; CDR3 protein: CASSSSRTGELFF
J gene: TRBJ2-3; V gene: TRBV9; CDR3 protein: CASSVDGSTDTQYF
J gene: TRBJ2-5; V gene: TRBV11-2; CDR3 protein: CASSLGLGRGVVETQYF
J gene: TRBJ2-1; V gene: TRBV9; CDR3 protein: CASSVQAGGPNEQFF
J gene: TRBJ2-7; V gene: TRBV2; CDR3 protein: CASGGLYEQYF
J gene: TRBJ2-5; V gene: TRBV7-2; CDR3 protein: CASSLAGGIQETQYF
J gene: TRBJ2-1; V gene: TRBV19; CDR3 protein: CASSMGVAGVWGDEQFF
J gene: TRBJ2-7; V gene: TRBV16; CDR3 protein: CASSHLDSLYEQYF
J gene: TRBJ1-4; V gene: TRBV9; CDR3 protein: CASSGGGSGEKLFF
J gene: TRBJ2-4; V gene: TRBV4-1; CDR3 protein: CASSQGTSGGAAKNIQYF
J gene: TRBJ2-1; V gene: TRBV5-1; CDR3 protein: CASSGQAGGVTMTQFF
J gene: TRBJ1-3; V gene: TRBV18; CDR3 protein: CASSPPGRSSGNTIYF
J gene: TRBJ2-5; V gene: TRBV19; CDR3 protein: CASSTDPAAGGVETQYF
J gene: TRBJ2-7; V gene: TRBV19; CDR3 protein: CASSLDGGPYEQYF
J gene: TRBJ2-3; V gene: TRBV2; CDR3 protein: CASRGGQGSPGSDTQYF
J gene: TRBJ2-3; V gene: TRBV5-1; CDR3 protein: CASSSGTSDTDTQYF
J gene: TRBJ1-3; V gene: TRBV5-1; CDR3 protein: CASSWYPGTPGRRNTIYF
J gene: TRBJ2-2; V gene: TRBV19; CDR3 protein: CASKRGTSGAEGTGELFF
J gene: TRBJ2-7; V gene: TRBV5-4; CDR3 protein: CASSPTKGARYEQYF
J gene: TRBJ1-1; V gene: TRBV7-2; CDR3 protein: CASSLDILYTEAFF
J gene: TRBJ2-1; V gene: TRBV7-9; CDR3 protein: CASSLEPGGYGSEQFF
J gene: TRBJ1-1; V gene: TRBV18; CDR3 protein: CASSPQKRTVNTEAFF
J gene: TRBJ2-3; V gene: TRBV9; CDR3 protein: CASSVRLAGVDTQYF
J gene: TRBJ2-1; V gene: TRBV7-2; CDR3 protein: CASSSPGWNSYNEQFF
J gene: TRBJ2-3; V gene: TRBV4-1; CDR3 protein: CASSRDRVRYF
J gene: TRBJ2-3; V gene: TRBV5-1; CDR3 protein: CASSPEATRTDTQYF
J gene: TRBJ2-3; V gene: TRBV2; CDR3 protein: CASIRAGGRADTQYF
J gene: TRBJ2-1; V gene: TRBV6-5; CDR3 protein: CASSTSGRYDNEQFF
J gene: TRBJ2-7; V gene: TRBV2; CDR3 protein: CASSEYTTYEQYF
J gene: TRBJ1-2; V gene: TRBV30; CDR3 protein: CAWSADRGGYTF
J gene: TRBJ2-3; V gene: TRBV5-1; CDR3 protein: CASSSPPGLAAVADTQYF
J gene: TRBJ2-3; V gene: TRBV2; CDR3 protein: CARSSGGAGTDTQYF
J gene: TRBJ1-2; V gene: TRBV7-9; CDR3 protein: CASSLVGQGTYGYTF
J gene: TRBJ2-5; V gene: TRBV13; CDR3 protein: CASSAWDKRGETQYF
J gene: TRBJ2-1; V gene: TRBV9; CDR3 protein: CASSPRQGENEQFF
J gene: TRBJ1-2; V gene: TRBV7-2; CDR3 protein: CASSLVVGEYGYTF
J gene: TRBJ1-1; V gene: TRBV11-2; CDR3 protein: CASSLPPMNTEAFF
J gene: TRBJ2-5; V gene: TRBV7-7; CDR3 protein: CASSPFGETQYF
J gene: TRBJ2-3; V gene: TRBV2; CDR3 protein: CASRERLIAASTDTQYF
J gene: TRBJ2-7; V gene: TRBV7-6; CDR3 protein: CASSPTGPYEQYF